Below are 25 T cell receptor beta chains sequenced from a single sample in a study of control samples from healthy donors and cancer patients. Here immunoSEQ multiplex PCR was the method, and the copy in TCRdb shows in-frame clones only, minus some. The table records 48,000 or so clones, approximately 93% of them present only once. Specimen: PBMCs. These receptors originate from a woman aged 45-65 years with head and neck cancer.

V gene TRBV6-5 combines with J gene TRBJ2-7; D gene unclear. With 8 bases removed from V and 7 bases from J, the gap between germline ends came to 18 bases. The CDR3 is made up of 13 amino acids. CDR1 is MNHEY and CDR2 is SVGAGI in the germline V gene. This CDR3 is CASGQDGTKEQYF. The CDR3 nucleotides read TGTGCCAGCGGCCAGGACGGAACGAAGGAGCAGTACTTC.

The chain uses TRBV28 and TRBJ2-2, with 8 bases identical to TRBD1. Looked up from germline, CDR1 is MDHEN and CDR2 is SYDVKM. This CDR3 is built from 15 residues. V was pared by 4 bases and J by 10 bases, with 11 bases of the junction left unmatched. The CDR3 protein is CASSSGQDFSSELFF. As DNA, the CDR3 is TGTGCCAGCAGTTCGGGACAGGATTTTTCTTCGGAGCTGTTTTTT.

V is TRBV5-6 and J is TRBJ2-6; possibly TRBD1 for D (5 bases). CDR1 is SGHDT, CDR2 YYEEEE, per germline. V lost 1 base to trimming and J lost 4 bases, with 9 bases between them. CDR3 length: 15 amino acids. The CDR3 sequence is CASSLRGAGANVLTF. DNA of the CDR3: TGTGCCAGCAGCTTGAGGGGCGCGGGGGCCAACGTCCTGACTTTC.

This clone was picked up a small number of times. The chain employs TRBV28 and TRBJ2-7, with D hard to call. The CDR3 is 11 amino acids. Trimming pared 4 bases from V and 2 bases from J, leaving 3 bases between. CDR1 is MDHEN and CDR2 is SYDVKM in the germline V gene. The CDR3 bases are TGTGCCAGCAGTTCAACCTACGAGCAGTACTTC. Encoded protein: CASSSTYEQYF.

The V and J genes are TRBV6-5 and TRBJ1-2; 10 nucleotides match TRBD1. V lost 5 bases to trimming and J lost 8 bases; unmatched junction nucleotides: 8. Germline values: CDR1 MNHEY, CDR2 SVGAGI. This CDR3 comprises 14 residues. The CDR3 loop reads CASSPDRGREGYTF. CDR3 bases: TGTGCCAGCAGTCCAGACAGGGGGCGAGAGGGCTACACCTTC.

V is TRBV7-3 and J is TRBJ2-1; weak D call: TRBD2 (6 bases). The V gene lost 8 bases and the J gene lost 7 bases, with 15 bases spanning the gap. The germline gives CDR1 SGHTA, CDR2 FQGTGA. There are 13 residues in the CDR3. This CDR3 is CASGRDFGNEQFF. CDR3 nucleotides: TGTGCCAGCGGCCGGGACTTCGGAAATGAGCAGTTCTTC.

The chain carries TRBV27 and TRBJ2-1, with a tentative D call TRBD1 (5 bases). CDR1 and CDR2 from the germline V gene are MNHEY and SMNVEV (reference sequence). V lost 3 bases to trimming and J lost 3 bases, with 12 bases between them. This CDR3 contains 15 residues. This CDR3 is CASSLGHDSYNEQFF. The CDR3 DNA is TGTGCCAGCAGTTTGGGGCACGATAGCTACAATGAGCAGTTCTTC.

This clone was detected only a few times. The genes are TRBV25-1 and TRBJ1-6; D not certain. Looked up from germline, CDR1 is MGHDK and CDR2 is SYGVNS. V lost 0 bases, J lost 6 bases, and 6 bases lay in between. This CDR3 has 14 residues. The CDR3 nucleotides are TGTGCCAGCAGTGAATATCTCAGTAATTCACCCCTCCACTTT. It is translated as CASSEYLSNSPLHF.

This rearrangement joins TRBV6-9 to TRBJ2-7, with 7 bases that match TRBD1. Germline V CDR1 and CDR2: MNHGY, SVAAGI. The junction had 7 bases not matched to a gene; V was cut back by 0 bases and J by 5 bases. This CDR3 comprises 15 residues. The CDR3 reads CASSYSTGSSHEQYF. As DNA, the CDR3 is TGTGCCAGCAGTTATTCGACAGGGTCCAGCCACGAGCAGTACTTC.

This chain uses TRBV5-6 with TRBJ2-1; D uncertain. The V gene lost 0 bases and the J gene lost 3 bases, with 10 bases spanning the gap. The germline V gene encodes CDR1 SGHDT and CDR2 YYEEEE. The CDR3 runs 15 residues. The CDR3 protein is CASSLEWGFYNEQFF. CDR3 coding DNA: TGTGCCAGCAGCTTGGAGTGGGGTTTCTACAATGAGCAGTTCTTC.

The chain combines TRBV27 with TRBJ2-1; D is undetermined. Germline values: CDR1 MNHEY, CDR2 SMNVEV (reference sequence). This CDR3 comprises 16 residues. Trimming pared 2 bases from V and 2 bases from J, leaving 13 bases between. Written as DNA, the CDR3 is TGTGCCAGCAGTTTAAAAGGCCCCGAGGCCTACAATGAGCAGTTCTTC. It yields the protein CASSLKGPEAYNEQFF.

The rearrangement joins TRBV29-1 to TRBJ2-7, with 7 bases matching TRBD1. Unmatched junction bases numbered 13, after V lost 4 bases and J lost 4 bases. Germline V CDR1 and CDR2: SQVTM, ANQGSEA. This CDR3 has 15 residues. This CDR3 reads CSVVRLPRGRYEQYF. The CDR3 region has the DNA TGCAGCGTTGTACGTCTCCCCAGGGGGAGATACGAGCAGTACTTC.

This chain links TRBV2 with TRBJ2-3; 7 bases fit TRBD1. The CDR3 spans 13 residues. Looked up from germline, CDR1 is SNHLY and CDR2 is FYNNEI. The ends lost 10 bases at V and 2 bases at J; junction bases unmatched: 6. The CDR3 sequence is CATDRDNTDTQYF. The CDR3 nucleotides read TGTGCCACTGACAGGGATAACACAGATACGCAGTATTTT.

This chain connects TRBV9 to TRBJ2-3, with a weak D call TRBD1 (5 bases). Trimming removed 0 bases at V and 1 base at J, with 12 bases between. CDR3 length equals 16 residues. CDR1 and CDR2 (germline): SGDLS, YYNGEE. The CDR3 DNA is TGTGCCAGCAGCGTAGATCTAGGGGTAGGCACAGATACGCAGTATTTT. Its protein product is CASSVDLGVGTDTQYF.

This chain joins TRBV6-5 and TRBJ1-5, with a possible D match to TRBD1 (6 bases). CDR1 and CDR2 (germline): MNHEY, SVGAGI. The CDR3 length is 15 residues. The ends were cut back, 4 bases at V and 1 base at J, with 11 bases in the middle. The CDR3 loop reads CASSSGDPSNQPQHF. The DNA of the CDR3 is TGTGCCAGCAGTTCAGGGGACCCCAGCAATCAGCCCCAGCATTTT.

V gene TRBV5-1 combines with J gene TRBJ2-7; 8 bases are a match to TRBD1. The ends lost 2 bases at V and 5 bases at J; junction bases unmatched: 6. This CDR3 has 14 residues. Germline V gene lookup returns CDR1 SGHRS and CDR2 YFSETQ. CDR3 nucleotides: TGCGCCAGCAGCTTATGGACAGGGATGAACGAGCAGTACTTC. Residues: CASSLWTGMNEQYF.

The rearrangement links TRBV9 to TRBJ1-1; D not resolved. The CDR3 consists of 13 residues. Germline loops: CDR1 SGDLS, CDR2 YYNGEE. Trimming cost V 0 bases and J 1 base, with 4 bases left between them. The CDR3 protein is CASSVEGNTEAFF. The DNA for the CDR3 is TGTGCCAGCAGCGTAGAGGGGAACACTGAAGCTTTCTTT.

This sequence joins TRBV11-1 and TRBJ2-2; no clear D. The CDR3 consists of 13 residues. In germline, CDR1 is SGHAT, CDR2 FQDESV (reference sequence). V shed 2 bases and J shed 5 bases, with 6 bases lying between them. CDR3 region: CASSLIGTGELFF. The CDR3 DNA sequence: TGTGCCAGCAGCTTAATCGGGACCGGGGAGCTGTTTTTT.

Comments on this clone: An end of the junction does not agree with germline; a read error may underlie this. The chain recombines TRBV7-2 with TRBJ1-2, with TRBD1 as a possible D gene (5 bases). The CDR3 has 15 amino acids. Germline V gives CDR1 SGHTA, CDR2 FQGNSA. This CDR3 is CASRLDGGTNYGYTF. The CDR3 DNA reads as TGTGCCAGCAGGTTAGACGGGGGAACAAACTATGGCTACACCTTC.

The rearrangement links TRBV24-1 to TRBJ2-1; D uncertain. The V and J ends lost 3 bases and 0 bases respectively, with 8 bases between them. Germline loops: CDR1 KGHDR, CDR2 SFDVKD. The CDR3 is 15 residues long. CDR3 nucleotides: TGTGCCACCAGTGATCAGACCAACTCCTACAATGAGCAGTTCTTC. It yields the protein CATSDQTNSYNEQFF.

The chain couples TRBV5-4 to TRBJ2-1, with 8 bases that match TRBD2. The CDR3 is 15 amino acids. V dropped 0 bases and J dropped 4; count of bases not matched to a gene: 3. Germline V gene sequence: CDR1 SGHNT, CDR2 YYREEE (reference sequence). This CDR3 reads CASSLDRGGYNEQFF. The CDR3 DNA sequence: TGTGCCAGCAGCTTGGATCGGGGGGGGTACAATGAGCAGTTCTTC.

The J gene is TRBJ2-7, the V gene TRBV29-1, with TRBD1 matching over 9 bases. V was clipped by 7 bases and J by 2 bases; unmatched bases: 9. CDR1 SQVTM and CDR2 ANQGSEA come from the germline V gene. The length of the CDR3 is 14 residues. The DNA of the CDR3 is TGCAGCGCCCGACGGGACAGGGCAACCTACGAGCAGTACTTC. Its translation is CSARRDRATYEQYF.

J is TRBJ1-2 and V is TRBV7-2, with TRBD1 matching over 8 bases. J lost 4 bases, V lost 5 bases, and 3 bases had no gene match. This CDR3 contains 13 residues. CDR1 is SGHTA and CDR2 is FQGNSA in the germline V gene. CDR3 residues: CASSPDRGYGYTF. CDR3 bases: TGTGCCAGCAGCCCCGACAGGGGCTATGGCTACACCTTC.

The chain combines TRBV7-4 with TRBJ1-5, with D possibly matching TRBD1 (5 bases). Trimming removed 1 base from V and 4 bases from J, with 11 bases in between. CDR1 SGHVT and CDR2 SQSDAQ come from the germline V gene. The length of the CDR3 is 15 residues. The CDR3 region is CASSLGGRENQPQHF. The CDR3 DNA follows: TGTGCCAGCAGCTTAGGCGGCAGGGAGAATCAGCCCCAGCATTTT. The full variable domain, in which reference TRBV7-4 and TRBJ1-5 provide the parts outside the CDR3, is GAGVSQSPRYKVAKRGRDVALRCDSISGHVTLYWYRQTLGQGSEVLTYSQSDAQRDKSGRPSGRFSAERPERSVSTLKIQRTEQGDSAVYLCASSLGGRENQPQHFGDGTRLSIL.

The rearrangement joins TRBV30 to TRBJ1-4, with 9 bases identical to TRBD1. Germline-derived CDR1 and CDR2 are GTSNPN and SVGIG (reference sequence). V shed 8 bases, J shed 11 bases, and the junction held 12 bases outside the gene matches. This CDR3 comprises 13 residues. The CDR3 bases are TGTGCCGGCACCGGGACAGGGTCCGTCAAACTGTTTTTT. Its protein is CAGTGTGSVKLFF.